The 18 T cell receptor beta chains given below trace back to one sample, sequenced in a study of OX40 agonist ivuxolimab in advanced cancers. Only in-frame clones appear in the TCRdb table, and some are missing; sequencing was by immunoSEQ multiplex PCR. The profile shows fewer than 55,000 clones, 85% to 90% of them singletons. This specimen consisted of CD4+ or CD8+ T cells sorted from blood, obtained in a trial of the OX40 agonist ivuxolimab. The receptors were sampled from an adult with an advanced solid tumor such as melanoma, head and neck, liver or kidney cancer.

For this clone: Different DNA sequences within this sample yield the same CDR3. The rearrangement links TRBV18 to TRBJ1-5; TRBD1 agrees at 10 bases. V lost 6 bases and J lost 4; bases outside the gene matches: 3. Per the germline V gene, CDR1 is KGHSH and CDR2 is LQKENI. The CDR3 sequence is 14 residues long. The CDR3 here is CASSPGQGNQPQHF. CDR3 DNA: TGTGCCAGCTCTCCGGGACAGGGGAATCAGCCCCAGCATTTT.

The V and J genes are TRBV11-3 and TRBJ1-1; D gene unclear. CDR1 is SGHNT, CDR2 YENEEA, per germline. V was shortened by 1 base and J by 1 base, with 10 bases between the two germline ends. CDR3 length: 15 amino acids. The CDR3 bases are TGTGCCAGCAGCTTAGCAAACAGAGGGAACACTGAAGCTTTCTTT. Translated, it gives CASSLANRGNTEAFF.

The chain is built from TRBV5-5 and TRBJ1-2; D is undetermined. This CDR3 contains 14 residues. Germline V gene data show CDR1 as SGHKS and CDR2 as YYEKEE (reference sequence). V shed 5 bases and J shed 0 bases, with 11 bases lying between them. CDR3 nucleotide sequence: TGTGCCAGCAGTCTCCAGCTCGCTAACTATGGCTACACCTTC. Protein product: CASSLQLANYGYTF. Drawing the rest from reference TRBV5-5 and TRBJ1-2, the complete variable domain is DAGVTQSPTHLIKTRGQQVTLRCSPISGHKSVSWYQQVLGQGPQFIFQYYEKEERGRGNFPDRFSARQFPNYSSELNVNALLLGDSALYLCASSLQLANYGYTFGSGTRLTVV.

The V gene is TRBV19, the J gene TRBJ2-5, with TRBD2 identical over 11 bases. This CDR3 is 14 amino acids long. V lost 5 bases to trimming and J lost 3 bases; unmatched junction nucleotides: 2. Germline V gene sequence: CDR1 LNHDA, CDR2 SQIVND (reference sequence). The CDR3 sequence: CASSVTSGEETQYF. CDR3 in DNA: TGTGCCAGTAGTGTGACTAGCGGGGAAGAGACCCAGTACTTC.

This chain connects TRBV6-6 to TRBJ2-5; a weak D match, TRBD1 (6 bases). V was shortened by 4 bases and J by 5 bases, with 17 bases between the two germline ends. CDR1 is MNHNY, CDR2 SVGAGI, per germline (reference sequence). The CDR3 runs to 15 residues. CDR3 sequence: CASSLQGGLAETQYF. In DNA form, the CDR3 reads TGTGCCAGCAGTTTACAGGGTGGGCTGGCGGAGACCCAGTACTTC.

The V and J genes are TRBV29-1 and TRBJ2-1, with no clear D. CDR3 length: 12 amino acids. Germline CDR1 reads SQVTM; CDR2 reads ANQGSEA. Trimming took off 0 bases at V and 10 bases at J, with 10 bases between the two ends. CDR3 amino acids: CSVEEIREEQFF. CDR3 coding DNA: TGCAGCGTTGAAGAAATTCGAGAGGAGCAGTTCTTC.

V gene TRBV7-2 combines with J gene TRBJ2-5, with no clear D. The CDR3 runs to 13 residues. Trimming removed 1 base from V and 4 bases from J, with 7 bases in between. Germline assignment: CDR1 SGHTA and CDR2 FQGNSA. The CDR3 DNA reads TGTGCCAGCAGCTTAGTGGGTGGAGAGACCCAGTACTTC. Its protein is CASSLVGGETQYF. The variable domain in full, completed from reference TRBV7-2 and TRBJ2-5, reads GAGVSQSPSNKVTEKGKDVELRCDPISGHTALYWYRQSLGQGLEFLIYFQGNSAPDKSGLPSDRFSAERTGGSVSTLTIQRTQQEDSAVYLCASSLVGGETQYFGPGTRLLVL.

The genes are TRBV6-5 and TRBJ2-1; D tentatively reads TRBD1 or TRBD2 (6 bases each). V was pared by 5 bases and J by 10 bases, with 15 bases between. The CDR3 consists of 13 residues. From germline, CDR1 is MNHEY and CDR2 SVGAGI. CDR3 in DNA: TGTGCCAGCAGTCCAACAGGGACTCGGGAGCAGTTCTTC. This encodes CASSPTGTREQFF.

V gene TRBV19 combines with J gene TRBJ2-5; maybe TRBD1 (7 bases). The CDR3 runs to 15 residues. CDR1 and CDR2 (germline): LNHDA, SQIVND (reference sequence). V lost 4 bases, J lost 4 bases, and 16 bases lay in between. CDR3 in DNA: TGTGCCAGTAGTAAGGAGGGGGCGGGTGGAGAGACCCAGTACTTC. Its translation is CASSKEGAGGETQYF.

This clone was recorded only once. CDR3 loop: CASAGGPNTGELFF. The CDR3 DNA reads as TGTGCCAGCGCCGGAGGACCGAACACCGGGGAGCTGTTTTTT. The chain combines TRBV5-4 with TRBJ2-2; the D gene is possibly TRBD2 (5 bases). V was shortened by 7 bases and J by 0 bases, with 10 bases between the two germline ends. The CDR3 contains 14 residues. From germline, CDR1 is SGHNT and CDR2 YYREEE (reference sequence).

The gene calls are TRBV27 and TRBJ2-6, with D perhaps matching TRBD2 (7 bases). Germline-derived CDR1 and CDR2 are MNHEY and SMNVEV (reference sequence). The CDR3 totals 16 residues. Trimming took 5 bases from V and 2 from J, leaving 13 bases between them. CDR3 region: CASSKGGGAGANVLTF. Written as DNA, the CDR3 is TGTGCCAGCAGTAAAGGGGGGGGAGCTGGGGCCAACGTCCTGACTTTC.

V usage is TRBV7-9 and J usage is TRBJ2-1, with D possibly matching TRBD1 (5 bases). V was pared by 8 bases and J by 5 bases, with 13 bases between. CDR1 and CDR2 (germline): SEHNR, FQNEAQ (reference sequence). This CDR3 spans 13 amino acids. CDR3: CASGKDNHNEQFF. In DNA form, the CDR3 reads TGTGCCAGCGGGAAGGACAACCACAATGAGCAGTTCTTC.

The chain couples TRBV5-1 to TRBJ2-7; 8 bases agree with TRBD1. The V gene's germline CDR1 is SGHRS and CDR2 YFSETQ. The CDR3 has 13 amino acids. Germline trimming cut 7 bases from V and 4 bases from J; bases unmatched to any gene: 7. The CDR3 loop reads CASQGTGPYEQYF. The CDR3 DNA reads as TGCGCCAGCCAGGGGACAGGCCCTTACGAGCAGTACTTC.

The chain combines TRBV7-6 with TRBJ2-3; D gene unclear. The germline V and J ends were trimmed by 3 bases and 0 bases, with 4 bases remaining between them. The CDR3 is made up of 13 amino acids. The germline V gene encodes CDR1 SGHVS and CDR2 FNYEAQ. The chain's CDR3 is CASSLVSTDTQYF. The CDR3 nucleotides read TGTGCCAGCAGCTTGGTGAGCACAGATACGCAGTATTTT.

The V gene is TRBV19, the J gene TRBJ2-6; D gene unclear. Germline V gene data show CDR1 as LNHDA and CDR2 as SQIVND (reference sequence). Trimming left V 3 bases short and J 0 bases short, with 6 bases between. CDR3 length: 15 amino acids. The DNA of the CDR3 is TGTGCCAGTAGTATTCAGATCTCTGGGGCCAACGTCCTGACTTTC. Encoded protein: CASSIQISGANVLTF.

This chain uses TRBV2 with TRBJ1-5, with TRBD1 matching 9 bases. CDR3 length: 16 amino acids. CDR1 and CDR2 from the germline V gene are SNHLY and FYNNEI. Unmatched junction bases numbered 9, after V lost 6 bases and J lost 3 bases. The DNA of the CDR3 is TGTGCCAGCAGCCAAACAGGGACAGGGAACAATCAGCCCCAGCATTTT. It specifies CASSQTGTGNNQPQHF.

V usage is TRBV10-3 and J usage is TRBJ2-3; 14 positions match TRBD2. Germline assignment: CDR1 ENHRY and CDR2 SYGVKD. The CDR3 is 16 residues long. V was clipped by 4 bases and J by 4 bases; unmatched bases: 4. CDR3 bases: TGTGCCATCAGTGGGGGACTAGCGGGAGAGGCAGATACGCAGTATTTT. This translates into CAISGGLAGEADTQYF.

This chain links TRBV7-9 with TRBJ2-2; 13 bases align to TRBD2. The CDR3 length is 17 residues. V trimming: 4 bases; J trimming: 3 bases; junction bases outside the gene matches: 5. The germline V gene encodes CDR1 SEHNR and CDR2 FQNEAQ (reference sequence). The CDR3 coding sequence is TGTGCCAGCAGCTCGAGGACTAGCGGGGGATACACCGGGGAGCTGTTTTTT. Amino acid sequence: CASSSRTSGGYTGELFF.